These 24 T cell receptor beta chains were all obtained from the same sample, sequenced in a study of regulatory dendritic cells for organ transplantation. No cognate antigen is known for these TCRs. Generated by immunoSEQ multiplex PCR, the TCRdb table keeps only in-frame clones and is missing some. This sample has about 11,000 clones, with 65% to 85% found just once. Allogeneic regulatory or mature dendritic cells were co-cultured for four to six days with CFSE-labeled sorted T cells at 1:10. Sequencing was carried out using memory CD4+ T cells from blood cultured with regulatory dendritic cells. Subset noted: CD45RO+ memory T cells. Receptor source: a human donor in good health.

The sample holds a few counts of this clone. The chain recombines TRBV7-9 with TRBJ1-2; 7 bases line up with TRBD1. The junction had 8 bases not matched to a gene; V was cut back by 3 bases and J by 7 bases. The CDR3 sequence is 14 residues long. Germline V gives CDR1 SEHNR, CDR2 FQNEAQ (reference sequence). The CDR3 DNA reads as TGTGCCAGCAGCTTCGGGACAGCTTATAGTGGCTACACCTTC. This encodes CASSFGTAYSGYTF.

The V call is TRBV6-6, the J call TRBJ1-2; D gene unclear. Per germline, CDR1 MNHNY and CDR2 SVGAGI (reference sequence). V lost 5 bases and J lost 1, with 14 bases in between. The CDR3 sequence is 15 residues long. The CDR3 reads CASSPGVGNNYGYTF. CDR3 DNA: TGTGCCAGCAGTCCTGGGGTCGGGAATAACTATGGCTACACCTTC.

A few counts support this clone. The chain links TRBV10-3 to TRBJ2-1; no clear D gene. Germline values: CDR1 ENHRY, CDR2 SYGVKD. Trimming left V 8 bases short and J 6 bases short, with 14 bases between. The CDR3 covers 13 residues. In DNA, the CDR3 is TGTGCCATCGGGCCACGAATAGGCAATGAGCAGTTCTTC. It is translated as CAIGPRIGNEQFF.

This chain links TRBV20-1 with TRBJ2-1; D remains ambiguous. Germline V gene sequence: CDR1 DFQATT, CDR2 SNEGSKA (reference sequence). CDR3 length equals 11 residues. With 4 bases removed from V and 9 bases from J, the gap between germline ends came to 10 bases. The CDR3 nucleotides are TGCAGTGCTACCAACAATGGTGAGCAGTTCTTC. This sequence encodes CSATNNGEQFF.

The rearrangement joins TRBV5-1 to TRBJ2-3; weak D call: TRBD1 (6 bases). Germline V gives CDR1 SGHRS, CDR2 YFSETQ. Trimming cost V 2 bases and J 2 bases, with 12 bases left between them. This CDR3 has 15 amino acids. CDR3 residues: CASSLRGIFTDTQYF. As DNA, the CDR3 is TGCGCCAGCAGCTTAAGGGGGATTTTCACAGATACGCAGTATTTT.

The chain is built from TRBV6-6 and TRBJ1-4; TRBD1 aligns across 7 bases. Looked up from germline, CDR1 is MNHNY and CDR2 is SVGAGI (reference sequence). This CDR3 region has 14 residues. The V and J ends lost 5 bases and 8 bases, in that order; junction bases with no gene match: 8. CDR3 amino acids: CASSRTGVEEKLFF. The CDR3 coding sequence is TGTGCCAGCAGTCGAACAGGGGTGGAGGAAAAACTGTTTTTT.

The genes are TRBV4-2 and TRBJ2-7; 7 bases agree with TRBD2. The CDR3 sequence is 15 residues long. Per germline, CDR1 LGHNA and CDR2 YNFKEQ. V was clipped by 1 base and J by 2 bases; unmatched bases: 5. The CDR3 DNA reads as TGTGCCAGCAGCCAAGGGCTAGCGGAGGCCTACGAGCAGTACTTC. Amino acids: CASSQGLAEAYEQYF.

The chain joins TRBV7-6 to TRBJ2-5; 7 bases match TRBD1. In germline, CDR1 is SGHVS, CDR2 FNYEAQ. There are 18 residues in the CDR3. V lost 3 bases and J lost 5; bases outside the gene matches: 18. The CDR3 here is CASSLGAWGTGAGETQYF. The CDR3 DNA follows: TGTGCCAGCAGCTTGGGGGCTTGGGGAACAGGGGCCGGGGAGACCCAGTACTTC.

This chain's CDR3 is CASSQLGQQQETQYF. The CDR3, as DNA: TGTGCCAGTAGCCAATTGGGACAACAACAAGAGACCCAGTACTTC. The rearrangement uses TRBV19 and TRBJ2-5; tentatively, D is TRBD1 (6 bases). The CDR3 has 15 amino acids. V lost 6 bases to trimming and J lost 2 bases, with 16 bases between them. Germline CDR1 is LNHDA and CDR2 is SQIVND (reference sequence).

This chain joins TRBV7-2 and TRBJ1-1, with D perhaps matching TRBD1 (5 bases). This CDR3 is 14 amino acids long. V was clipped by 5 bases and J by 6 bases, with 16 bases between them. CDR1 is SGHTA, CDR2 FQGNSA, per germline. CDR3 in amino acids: CASSIGGSGAEAFF. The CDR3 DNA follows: TGTGCCAGCAGCATCGGGGGGAGTGGGGCTGAAGCTTTCTTT.

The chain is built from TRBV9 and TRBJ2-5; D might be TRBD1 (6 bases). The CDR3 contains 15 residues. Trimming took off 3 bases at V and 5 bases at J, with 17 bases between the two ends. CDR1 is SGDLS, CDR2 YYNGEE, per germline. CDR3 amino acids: CASSGTGSTGETQYF. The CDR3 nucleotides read TGTGCCAGCAGCGGTACGGGATCCACAGGGGAGACCCAGTACTTC. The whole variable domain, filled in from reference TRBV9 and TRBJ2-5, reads DSGVTQTPKHLITATGQRVTLRCSPRSGDLSVYWYQQSLDQGLQFLIQYYNGEERAKGNILERFSAQQFPDLHSELNLSSLELGDSALYFCASSGTGSTGETQYFGPGTRLLVL.

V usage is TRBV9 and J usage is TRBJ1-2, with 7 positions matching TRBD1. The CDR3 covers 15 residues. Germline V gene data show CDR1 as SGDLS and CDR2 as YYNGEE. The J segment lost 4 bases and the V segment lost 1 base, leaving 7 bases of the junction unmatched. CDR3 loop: CASSVSAGGIYGYTF. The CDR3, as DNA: TGTGCCAGCAGCGTATCGGCAGGGGGGATCTATGGCTACACCTTC.

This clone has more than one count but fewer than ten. The CDR3 DNA follows: TGTGCCAGCAGCTTAGAGAGAGATCAGCCCCAGCATTTT. Its translation is CASSLERDQPQHF. This chain links TRBV7-2 with TRBJ1-5; D gene unclear. The CDR3 extends over 13 amino acids. V was clipped by 1 base and J by 5 bases, with 6 bases between them. The germline V gene encodes CDR1 SGHTA and CDR2 FQGNSA.

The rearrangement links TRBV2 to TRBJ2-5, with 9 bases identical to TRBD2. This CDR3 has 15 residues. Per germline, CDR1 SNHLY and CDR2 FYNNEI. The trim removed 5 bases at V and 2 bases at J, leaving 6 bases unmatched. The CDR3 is CASSLNSGGQETQYF. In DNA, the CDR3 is TGTGCCAGCAGTCTCAATAGCGGGGGTCAAGAGACCCAGTACTTC.

The CDR3 sequence: CASSERQGHEKLFF. CDR3 nucleotide sequence: TGTGCCAGCAGTGAAAGACAGGGGCACGAGAAACTGTTTTTT. This chain joins TRBV2 and TRBJ1-4; 8 nucleotides align to TRBD1. V shed 2 bases and J 11 bases; nucleotides not matched to a gene: 7. CDR1 SNHLY and CDR2 FYNNEI come from the germline V gene. This CDR3 spans 14 amino acids. The full variable domain, in which reference TRBV2 and TRBJ1-4 provide the parts outside the CDR3, is EPEVTQTPSHQVTQMGQEVILRCVPISNHLYFYWYRQILGQKVEFLVSFYNNEISEKSEIFDDQFSVERPDGSNFTLKIRSTKLEDSAMYFCASSERQGHEKLFFGSGTQLSVL.

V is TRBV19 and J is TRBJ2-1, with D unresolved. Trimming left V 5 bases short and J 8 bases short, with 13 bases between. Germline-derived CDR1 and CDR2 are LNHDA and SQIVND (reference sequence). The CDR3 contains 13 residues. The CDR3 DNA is TGTGCCAGTAGTGCGCCCTCTATGGATGAGCAGTTCTTC. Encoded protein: CASSAPSMDEQFF.

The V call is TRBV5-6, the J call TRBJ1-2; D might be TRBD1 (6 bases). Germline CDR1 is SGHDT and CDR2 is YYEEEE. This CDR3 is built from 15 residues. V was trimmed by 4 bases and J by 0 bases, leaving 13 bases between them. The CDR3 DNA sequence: TGTGCCAGCAGCCCAACGGACAGACCTAACTATGGCTACACCTTC. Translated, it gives CASSPTDRPNYGYTF.

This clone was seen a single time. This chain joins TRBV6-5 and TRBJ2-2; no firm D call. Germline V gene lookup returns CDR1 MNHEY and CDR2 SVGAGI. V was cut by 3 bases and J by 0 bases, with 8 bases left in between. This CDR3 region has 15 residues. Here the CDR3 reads CASSYSLANTGELFF. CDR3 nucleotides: TGTGCCAGCAGTTATTCACTCGCGAACACCGGGGAGCTGTTTTTT.

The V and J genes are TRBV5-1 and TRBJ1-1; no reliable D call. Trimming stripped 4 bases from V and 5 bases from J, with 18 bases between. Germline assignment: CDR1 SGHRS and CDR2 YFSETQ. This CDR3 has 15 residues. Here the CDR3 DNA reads TGCGCCAGCAGCCCGGGGATTGACAAAGGAACTGAAGCTTTCTTT. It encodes CASSPGIDKGTEAFF.

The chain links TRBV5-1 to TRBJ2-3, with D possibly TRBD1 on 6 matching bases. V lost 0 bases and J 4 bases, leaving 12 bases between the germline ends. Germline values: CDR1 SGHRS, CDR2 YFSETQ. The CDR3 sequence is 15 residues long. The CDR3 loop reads CASSLDGGGPDTQYF. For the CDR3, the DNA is TGCGCCAGCAGCTTGGATGGTGGGGGCCCAGATACGCAGTATTTT.

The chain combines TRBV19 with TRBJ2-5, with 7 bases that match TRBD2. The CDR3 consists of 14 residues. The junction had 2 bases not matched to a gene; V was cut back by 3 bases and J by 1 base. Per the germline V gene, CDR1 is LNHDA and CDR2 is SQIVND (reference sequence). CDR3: CASSMRGSQETQYF. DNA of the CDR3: TGTGCCAGTAGTATGCGGGGGTCCCAAGAGACCCAGTACTTC.

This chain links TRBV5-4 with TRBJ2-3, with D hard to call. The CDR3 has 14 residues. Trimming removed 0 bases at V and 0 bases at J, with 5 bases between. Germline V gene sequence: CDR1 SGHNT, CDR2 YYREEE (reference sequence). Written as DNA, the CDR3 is TGTGCCAGCAGCTTGGAGCCTAGCACAGATACGCAGTATTTT. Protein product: CASSLEPSTDTQYF.

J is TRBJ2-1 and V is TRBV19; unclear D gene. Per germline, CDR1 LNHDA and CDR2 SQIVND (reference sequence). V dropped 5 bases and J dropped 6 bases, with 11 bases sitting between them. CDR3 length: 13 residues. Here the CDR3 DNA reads TGTGCCAGTAGTTTAATGGCTTCCAATGAGCAGTTCTTC. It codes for CASSLMASNEQFF.

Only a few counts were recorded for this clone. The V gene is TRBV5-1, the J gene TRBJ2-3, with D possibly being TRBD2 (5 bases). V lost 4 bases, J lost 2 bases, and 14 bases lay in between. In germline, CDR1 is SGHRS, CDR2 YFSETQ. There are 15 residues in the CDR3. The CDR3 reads CASSPSARVTDTQYF. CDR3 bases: TGCGCCAGCAGCCCATCAGCGAGGGTCACAGATACGCAGTATTTT.